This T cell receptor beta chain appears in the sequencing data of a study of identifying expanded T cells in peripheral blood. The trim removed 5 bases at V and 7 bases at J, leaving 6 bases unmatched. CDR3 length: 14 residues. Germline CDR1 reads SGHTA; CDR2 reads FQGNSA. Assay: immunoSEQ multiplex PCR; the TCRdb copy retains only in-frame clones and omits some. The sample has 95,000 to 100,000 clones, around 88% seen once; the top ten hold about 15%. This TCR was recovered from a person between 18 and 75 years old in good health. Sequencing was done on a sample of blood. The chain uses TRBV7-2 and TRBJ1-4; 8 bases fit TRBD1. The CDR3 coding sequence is TGTGCCAGCAGCAAACAGGGGGTGGGTGAAAAACTGTTTTTT. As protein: CASSKQGVGEKLFF.